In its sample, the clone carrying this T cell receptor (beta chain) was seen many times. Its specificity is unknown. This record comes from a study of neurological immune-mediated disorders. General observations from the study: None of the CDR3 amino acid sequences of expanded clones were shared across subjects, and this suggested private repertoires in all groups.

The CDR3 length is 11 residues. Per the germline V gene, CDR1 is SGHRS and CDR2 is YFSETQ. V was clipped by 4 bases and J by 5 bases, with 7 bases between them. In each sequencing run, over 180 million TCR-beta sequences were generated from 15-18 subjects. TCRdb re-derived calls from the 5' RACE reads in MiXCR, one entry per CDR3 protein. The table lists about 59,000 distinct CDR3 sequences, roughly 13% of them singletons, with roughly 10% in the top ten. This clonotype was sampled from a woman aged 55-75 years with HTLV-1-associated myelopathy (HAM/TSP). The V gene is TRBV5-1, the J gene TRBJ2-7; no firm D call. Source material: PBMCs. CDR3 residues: CASSQHDEQYF. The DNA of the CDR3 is TGCGCCAGCAGCCAACATGACGAGCAGTACTTC.